The 12 T cell receptor beta chains given below trace back to one sample, sequenced in a study of blood T cell repertoires in COVID-19. Data came from immunoSEQ multiplex PCR; TCRdb stores just in-frame clones and leaves some out. The top ten clones hold 2.6% of a sample with 260,000 or so clones, 87% of them seen once. The specimen sequenced was PBMCs or T cells enriched from blood (not recorded which). All receptors derive from a woman in her twenties or thirties with acute COVID-19.

V gene TRBV29-1 combines with J gene TRBJ2-7, with a possible D match to TRBD1 (5 bases). V was trimmed by 0 bases and J by 4 bases, leaving 13 bases between them. The CDR3 sequence is 14 residues long. Germline CDR1 SQVTM, CDR2 ANQGSEA. As DNA, the CDR3 is TGCAGCGTTGAAGATGATAGGGGTGGGTACGAGCAGTACTTC. This gives the protein CSVEDDRGGYEQYF.

The J gene is TRBJ1-2, the V gene TRBV9, with D uncertain. The CDR3 has 14 residues. Germline assignment: CDR1 SGDLS and CDR2 YYNGEE. The V end lost 0 bases, the J end lost 8 bases, and 14 bases lay between the germline ends. The CDR3 reads CASSVEGGSRGYTF. CDR3 sequence (DNA): TGTGCCAGCAGCGTAGAGGGAGGCTCGCGGGGCTACACCTTC.

The chain uses TRBV6-5 and TRBJ1-1, with no clear D. Deletions cut 2 bases from V and 1 base from J, with 5 bases between. Per the germline V gene, CDR1 is MNHEY and CDR2 is SVGAGI. This CDR3 has 13 residues. Here the CDR3 DNA reads TGTGCCAGCAGTTACACGAGGAACACTGAAGCTTTCTTT. Amino acids: CASSYTRNTEAFF.

The gene calls are TRBV19 and TRBJ2-1; 12 nucleotides agree with TRBD2. Germline V CDR1 and CDR2: LNHDA, SQIVND (reference sequence). The CDR3 loop spans 15 amino acids. Trimming at V came to 5 bases and at J to 6 bases, leaving 5 bases not matched to a gene. The CDR3 DNA reads TGTGCCAGTAGTTCACCTAGCGGGGGGGCCAATGAGCAGTTCTTC. This translates into CASSSPSGGANEQFF.

The chain carries TRBV3-1 (or the pseudogene TRBV3-2) and TRBJ2-1; D is ambiguous. The V gene lost 4 bases and the J gene lost 10 bases, with 8 bases spanning the gap. The CDR3 is made up of 11 amino acids. The germline V gene encodes CDR1 LGHDT and CDR2 YNNKEL (reference sequence). CDR3 sequence: CASSLEKEQFF. CDR3 DNA sequence: TGTGCCAGCAGCCTTGAGAAGGAGCAGTTCTTC.

The chain uses TRBV30 and TRBJ2-7, with D tentatively TRBD2 (6 bases). The germline V gene encodes CDR1 GTSNPN and CDR2 SVGIG (reference sequence). Deletions cut 3 bases from V and 0 bases from J, with 12 bases between. CDR3 length equals 14 residues. The CDR3 loop is CAWREGGTSYEQYF. Written as DNA, the CDR3 is TGTGCCTGGAGAGAAGGCGGGACCTCCTACGAGCAGTACTTC. The complete variable domain, with remaining parts taken from reference TRBV30 and TRBJ2-7, reads SQTIHQWPATLVQPVGSPLSLECTVEGTSNPNLYWYRQAAGRGLQLLFYSVGIGQISSEVPQNLSASRPQDRQFILSSKKLLLSDSGFYLCAWREGGTSYEQYFGPGTRLTVT.

The chain combines TRBV5-1 with TRBJ1-2, with 7 bases identical to TRBD1. This CDR3 region has 15 residues. V shed 4 bases and J 2 bases; nucleotides not matched to a gene: 8. From germline, CDR1 is SGHRS and CDR2 YFSETQ. The CDR3 sequence is CASSRDSSENYGYTF. The CDR3 bases are TGCGCCAGCAGCCGGGACAGCTCTGAGAACTATGGCTACACCTTC.

The rearrangement links TRBV2 to TRBJ1-2; possibly TRBD1 for D (6 bases). This CDR3 is built from 13 residues. Germline V gives CDR1 SNHLY, CDR2 FYNNEI. The V end was cut by 5 bases, the J end by 4 bases, with 11 bases between. CDR3 nucleotide sequence: TGTGCCAGCAGTCTACAGGGCCCCTATGGCTACACCTTC. Protein sequence: CASSLQGPYGYTF.

The chain joins TRBV7-9 to TRBJ1-2; D not certain. Trimming removed 5 bases from V and 2 bases from J, with 6 bases in between. Germline loops: CDR1 SEHNR, CDR2 FQNEAQ (reference sequence). The CDR3 contains 12 residues. The DNA of the CDR3 is TGTGCCAGCAGCCTCCCGAACTATGGCTACACCTTC. Protein sequence: CASSLPNYGYTF.

The genes are TRBV2 and TRBJ2-1; 13 bases line up with TRBD2. The germline V gene encodes CDR1 SNHLY and CDR2 FYNNEI. After removal of 7 bases from V and 9 bases from J, the junction contained 15 bases not matched to a gene. The CDR3 spans 17 residues. The CDR3 DNA is TGTGCCAGCATGACCCCCTCCGGGACTAGCGGGGTTGGTGAGCAGTTCTTC. Translating gives CASMTPSGTSGVGEQFF.

The V and J genes are TRBV12-3 or TRBV12-4 and TRBJ2-2, with no clear D. Trimming left V 7 bases short and J 5 bases short, with 11 bases between. The CDR3 is made up of 13 amino acids. CDR3 residues: CASTLLETGELFF. CDR3 DNA: TGTGCCAGCACCCTGCTAGAGACCGGGGAGCTGTTTTTT.

As regards this clone: The junction does not match germline at one end; this may be a read error. Other DNA sequences in the sample encode the same CDR3. This chain connects TRBV27 to TRBJ2-7; 9 bases agree with TRBD1. Looked up from germline, CDR1 is MNHEY and CDR2 is SMNVEV (reference sequence). The CDR3 extends over 15 amino acids. The CDR3 nucleotides read TGTGCCAGCAGGCCCGGGACAGGGCCTTCCTACGAGCAGTATTTC. This encodes CASRPGTGPSYEQYF.